This T cell receptor beta chain was identified during a study of human T cells and chemical hapten exposure. The length of the CDR3 is 16 residues. Individual cDNA molecules in this library carried unique molecular identifiers. TCRdb fed the RACE reads into MiXCR, producing one record per CDR3 protein. This sample has approximately 350,000 distinct CDR3 sequences, with approximately 6.3% found just once. Time point here: patch test 1, 2 weeks after DPC sensitization. Treatment given: therapeutic diphenylcyclopropenone sensitization with weekly scalp DPC. Drawing of blood took place ahead of applying each patch test. Alopecia patients, 18 to 70 years old and DPC-suitable, served as donors.

The starting material was whole blood, obtained in connection with sensitization to the hapten diphenylcyclopropenone (DPC). J is TRBJ1-6 and V is TRBV21-1; TRBD1, the table's D call, lacks a check against the DNA. TRBV21-1 is an annotated pseudogene. The sequence derives from a woman between 18 and 30 years old with alopecia areata. Some clones in this sample may be carry-over from other donors' samples. The CDR3 sequence is CASSSHPGQHNSPLHF. The CDR3 coding sequence is TGTGCCAGCAGCTCCCATCCGGGACAGCATAATTCACCCCTCCACTTT.